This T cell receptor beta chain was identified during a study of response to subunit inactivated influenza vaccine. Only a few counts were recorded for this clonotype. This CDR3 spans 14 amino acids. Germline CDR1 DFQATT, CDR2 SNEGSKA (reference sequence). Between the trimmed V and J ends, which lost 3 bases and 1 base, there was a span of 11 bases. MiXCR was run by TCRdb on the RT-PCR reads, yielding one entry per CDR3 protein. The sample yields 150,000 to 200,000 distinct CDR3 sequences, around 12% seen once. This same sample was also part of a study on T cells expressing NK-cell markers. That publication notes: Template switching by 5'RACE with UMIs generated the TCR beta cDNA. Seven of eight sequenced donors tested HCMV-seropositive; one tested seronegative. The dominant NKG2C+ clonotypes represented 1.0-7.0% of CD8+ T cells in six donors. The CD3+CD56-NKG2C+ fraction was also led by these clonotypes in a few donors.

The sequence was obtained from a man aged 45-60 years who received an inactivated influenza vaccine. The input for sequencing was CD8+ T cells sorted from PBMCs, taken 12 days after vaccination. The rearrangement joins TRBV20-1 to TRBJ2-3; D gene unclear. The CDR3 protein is CSASPRRGTDTQYF. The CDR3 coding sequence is TGCAGTGCTAGCCCGCGACGGGGCACAGATACGCAGTATTTT.